The T cell receptor beta chain described here comes from a study of T cells after yellow fever vaccination. About this clonotype: Its antigen is undetermined.

Universal primer sites and UMIs were introduced during 5'RACE template-switching synthesis of TCR cDNA. Via MiXCR, TCRdb re-called the 5' RACE reads, giving one row per CDR3 protein. The sample yields 300,000 to 400,000 distinct CDR3 sequences, over 5% seen once. Germline V gives CDR1 SGHKS, CDR2 YYEKEE (reference sequence). Trimming took 0 bases from V and 4 from J, leaving 8 bases between them. The CDR3 has 15 residues. Study-wide findings and caveats: FACS-sorted repertoires could harbor abundant contaminating bulk-population clonotypes. Post-booster samples contained most primary-vaccination clones (approximately 96% CD4, roughly 88% CD8).

The rearrangement uses TRBV5-5 and TRBJ2-6; D is unresolved. The origin of this receptor is a man in his thirties or forties who received the YFV17D yellow fever vaccine. The specimen was PBMCs, collected 5 days after the yellow fever booster vaccination. CDR3 nucleotides: TGTGCCAGCAGCTTGGAGCGATCGGGGGCCAACGTCCTGACTTTC. It translates to CASSLERSGANVLTF.